This T cell receptor beta chain was found in a study of CD8+CD57+ T cells in acquired aplastic anemia. Study at large: The mean DNA yield obtained from sorted CD4+ and CD8+ cells came to roughly 3.4 ug. Study-wide results and limits: About 27 CD8+ CDR3 sequences were shared between patients and controls. For CD8+ Simpson's diversity, patients and controls showed no significant difference.

Notes on this clonotype: Antigen: not known.

CDR3 and TCR beta VDJ profiling relied on genomic DNA as the template. MiXCR was run by TCRdb on the reads, yielding one entry per CDR3 protein. The top ten hold about 39% of the sample, which has 170,000 or so distinct CDR3 sequences, roughly 65% seen once. All patients picked for sequencing had shown, by flow cytometry, an expansion of CD8+CD57+ cells. By the time of blood sampling, patients had still received no therapy. CDR1 is DFQATT and CDR2 is SNEGSKA in the germline V gene (reference sequence). This CDR3 spans 11 amino acids. Losses at the gene ends were 0 bases for V and 13 bases for J; bases not matched to a gene: 4.

The chain employs TRBV20-1 and TRBJ1-1, with TRBD1 matching 8 bases. This clonotype was obtained from a human donor with aplastic anemia. Input material: sorted CD4+, CD8+, or CD8+CD57+ T cells (not recorded which) from PBMCs. The CDR3 DNA sequence: TGCAGTGCTAGAGAGGACAGGGAGGGTTTCTTT. The encoded protein is CSAREDREGFF.